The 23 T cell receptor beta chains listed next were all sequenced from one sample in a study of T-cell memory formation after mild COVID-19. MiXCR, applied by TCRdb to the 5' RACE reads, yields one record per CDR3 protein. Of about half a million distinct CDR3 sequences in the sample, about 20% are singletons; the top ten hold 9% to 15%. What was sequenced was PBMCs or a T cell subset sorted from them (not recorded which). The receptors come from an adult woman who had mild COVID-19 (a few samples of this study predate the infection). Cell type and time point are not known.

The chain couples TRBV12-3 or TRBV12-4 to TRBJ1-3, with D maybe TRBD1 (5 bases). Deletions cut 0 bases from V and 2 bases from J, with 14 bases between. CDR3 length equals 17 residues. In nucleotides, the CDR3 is TGTGCCAGCAGTTTAGCTAGCGTCGGGGGAACTGGAAACACCATATATTTT. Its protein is CASSLASVGGTGNTIYF.

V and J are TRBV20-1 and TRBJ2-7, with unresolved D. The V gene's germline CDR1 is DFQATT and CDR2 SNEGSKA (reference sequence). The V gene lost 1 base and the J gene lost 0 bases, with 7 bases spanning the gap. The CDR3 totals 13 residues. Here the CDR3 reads CSARVPRSYEQYF. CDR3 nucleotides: TGCAGTGCTAGAGTTCCCCGCTCCTACGAGCAGTACTTC.

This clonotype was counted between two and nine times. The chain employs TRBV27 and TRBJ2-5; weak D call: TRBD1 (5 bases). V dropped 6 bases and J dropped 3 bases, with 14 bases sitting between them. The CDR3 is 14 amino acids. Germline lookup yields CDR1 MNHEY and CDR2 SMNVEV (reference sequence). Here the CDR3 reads CASSPIDSKETQYF. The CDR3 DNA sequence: TGTGCCAGCAGCCCAATCGACAGTAAAGAGACCCAGTACTTC.

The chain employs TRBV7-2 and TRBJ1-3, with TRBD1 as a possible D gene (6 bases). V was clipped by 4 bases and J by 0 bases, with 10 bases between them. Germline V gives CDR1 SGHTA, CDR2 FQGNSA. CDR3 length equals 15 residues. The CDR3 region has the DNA TGTGCCAGCAGCTCTGACAGGACCTCTGGAAACACCATATATTTT. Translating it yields CASSSDRTSGNTIYF.

For the CDR3, the DNA is TGTGCCAGCAGCTTGGCAATTTGGACAGGGGGCTTGAACACTGAAGCTTTCTTT. Protein product: CASSLAIWTGGLNTEAFF. V usage is TRBV5-6 and J usage is TRBJ1-1; 11 positions agree with TRBD1. The germline V gene encodes CDR1 SGHDT and CDR2 YYEEEE. V lost 0 bases and J lost 0; bases outside the gene matches: 7. The CDR3 is 18 amino acids.

The CDR3 sequence is CASSKTGPGTEAFF. The CDR3 DNA reads as TGTGCCAGCAGCAAGACAGGGCCGGGCACTGAAGCTTTCTTT. The V gene is TRBV7-3, the J gene TRBJ1-1; the match to TRBD1 covers 7 bases. V lost 5 bases, J lost 4 bases, and 7 bases stayed unmatched. The CDR3 loop spans 14 amino acids. Germline CDR1 is SGHTA and CDR2 is FQGTGA.

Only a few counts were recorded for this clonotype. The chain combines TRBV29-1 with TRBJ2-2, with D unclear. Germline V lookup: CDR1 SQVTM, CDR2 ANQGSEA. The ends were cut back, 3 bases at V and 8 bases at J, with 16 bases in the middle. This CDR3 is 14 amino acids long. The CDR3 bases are TGCAGCGTTGAGCCTACAACCTTAGGAGGGGAGCTGTTTTTT. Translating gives CSVEPTTLGGELFF.

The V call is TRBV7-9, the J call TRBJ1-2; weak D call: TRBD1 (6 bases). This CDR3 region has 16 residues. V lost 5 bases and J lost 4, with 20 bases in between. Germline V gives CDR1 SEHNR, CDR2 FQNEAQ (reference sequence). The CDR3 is CASSPDMGGAGYGYTF. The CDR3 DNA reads TGTGCCAGCAGCCCTGATATGGGGGGCGCCGGCTATGGCTACACCTTC.

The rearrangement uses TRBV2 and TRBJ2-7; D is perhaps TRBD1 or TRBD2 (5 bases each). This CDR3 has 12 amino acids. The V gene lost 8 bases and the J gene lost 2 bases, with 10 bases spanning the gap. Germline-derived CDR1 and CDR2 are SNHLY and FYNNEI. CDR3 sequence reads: CASLRGAYEQYV. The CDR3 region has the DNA TGTGCCAGCCTCCGGGGCGCCTACGAGCAGTACGTC.

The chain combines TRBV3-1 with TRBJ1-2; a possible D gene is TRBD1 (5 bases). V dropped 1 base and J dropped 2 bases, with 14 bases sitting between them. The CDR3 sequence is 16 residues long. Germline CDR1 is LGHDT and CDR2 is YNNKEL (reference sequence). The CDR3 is CASSQGSATGNYGYTF. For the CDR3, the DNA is TGTGCCAGCAGCCAAGGGAGTGCCACAGGAAACTATGGCTACACCTTC.

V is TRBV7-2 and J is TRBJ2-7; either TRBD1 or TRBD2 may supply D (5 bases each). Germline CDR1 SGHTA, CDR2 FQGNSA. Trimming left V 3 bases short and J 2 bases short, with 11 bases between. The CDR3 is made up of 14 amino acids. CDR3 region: CASSFTRGTYEQYF. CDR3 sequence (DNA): TGTGCCAGCAGCTTTACTAGGGGTACCTACGAGCAGTACTTC.

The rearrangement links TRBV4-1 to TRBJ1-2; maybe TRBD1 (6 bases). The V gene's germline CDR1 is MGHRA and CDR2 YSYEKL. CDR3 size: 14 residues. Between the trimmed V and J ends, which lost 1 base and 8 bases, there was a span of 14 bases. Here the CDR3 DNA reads TGCGCCAGCAGCCAAGTTGGGGGGCGAAAGGGCTACACCTTC. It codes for CASSQVGGRKGYTF.

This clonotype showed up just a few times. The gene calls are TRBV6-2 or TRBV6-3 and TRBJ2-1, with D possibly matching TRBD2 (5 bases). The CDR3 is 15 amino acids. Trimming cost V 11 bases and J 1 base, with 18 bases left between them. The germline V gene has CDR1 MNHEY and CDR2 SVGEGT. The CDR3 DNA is TGTGCCGTACAAGCCCCAAGCGGTTCCTACAATGAGCAGTTCTTC. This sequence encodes CAVQAPSGSYNEQFF.

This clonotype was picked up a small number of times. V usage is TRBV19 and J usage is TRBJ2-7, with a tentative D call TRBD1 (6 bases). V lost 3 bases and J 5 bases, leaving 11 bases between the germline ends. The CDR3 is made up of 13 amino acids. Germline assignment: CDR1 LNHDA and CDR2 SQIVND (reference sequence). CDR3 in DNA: TGTGCCAGTAGTATCCCAGGGGCCCACGAGCAGTACTTC. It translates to CASSIPGAHEQYF.

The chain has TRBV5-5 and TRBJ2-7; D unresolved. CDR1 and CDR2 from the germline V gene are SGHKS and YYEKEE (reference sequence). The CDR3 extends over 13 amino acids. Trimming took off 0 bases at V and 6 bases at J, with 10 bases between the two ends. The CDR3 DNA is TGTGCCAGCAGCTTGGAATTTCCCTTCGAGCAGTACTTC. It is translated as CASSLEFPFEQYF.

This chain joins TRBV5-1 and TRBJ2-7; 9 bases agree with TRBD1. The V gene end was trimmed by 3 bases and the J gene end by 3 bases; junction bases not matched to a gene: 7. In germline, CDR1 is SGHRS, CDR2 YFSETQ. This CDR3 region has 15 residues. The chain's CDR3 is CASSSPDRGYYEQYF. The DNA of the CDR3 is TGCGCCAGCAGCTCCCCGGACAGGGGATACTACGAGCAGTACTTC.

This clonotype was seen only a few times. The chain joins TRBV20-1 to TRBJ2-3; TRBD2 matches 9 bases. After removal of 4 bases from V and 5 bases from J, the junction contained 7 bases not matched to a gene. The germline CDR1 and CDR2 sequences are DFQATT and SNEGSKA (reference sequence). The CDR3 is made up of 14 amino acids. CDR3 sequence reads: CSATYLAGKDTQYF. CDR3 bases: TGCAGTGCTACCTACCTAGCGGGGAAAGATACGCAGTATTTT.

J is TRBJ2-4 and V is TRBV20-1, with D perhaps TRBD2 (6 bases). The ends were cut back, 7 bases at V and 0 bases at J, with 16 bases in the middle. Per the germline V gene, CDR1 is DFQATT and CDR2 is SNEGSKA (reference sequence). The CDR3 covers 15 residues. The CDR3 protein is CSGTTWGVAKNIQYF. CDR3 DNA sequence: TGCAGTGGTACGACATGGGGGGTAGCCAAAAACATTCAGTACTTC.

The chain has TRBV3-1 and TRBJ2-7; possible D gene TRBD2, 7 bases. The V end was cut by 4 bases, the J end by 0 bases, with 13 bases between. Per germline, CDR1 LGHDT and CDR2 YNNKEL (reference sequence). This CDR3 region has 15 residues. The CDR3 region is CASSPRGAFSYEQYF. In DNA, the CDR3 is TGTGCCAGCAGCCCCCGGGGGGCGTTCTCCTACGAGCAGTACTTC.

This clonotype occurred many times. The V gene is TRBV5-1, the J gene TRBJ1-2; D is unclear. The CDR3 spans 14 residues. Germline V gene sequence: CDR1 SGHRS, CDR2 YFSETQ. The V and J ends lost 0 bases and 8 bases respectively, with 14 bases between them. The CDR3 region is CASSLVLGPEGYTF. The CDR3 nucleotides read TGCGCCAGCAGCTTGGTTCTAGGGCCGGAAGGCTACACCTTC.

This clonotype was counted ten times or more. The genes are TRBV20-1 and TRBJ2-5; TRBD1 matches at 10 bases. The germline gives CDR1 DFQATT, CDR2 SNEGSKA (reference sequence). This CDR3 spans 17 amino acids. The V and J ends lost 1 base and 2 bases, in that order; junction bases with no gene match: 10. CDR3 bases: TGCAGTGCTAGAGGCGACGACAGGGGGCCGACTCAAGAGACCCAGTACTTC. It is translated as CSARGDDRGPTQETQYF.

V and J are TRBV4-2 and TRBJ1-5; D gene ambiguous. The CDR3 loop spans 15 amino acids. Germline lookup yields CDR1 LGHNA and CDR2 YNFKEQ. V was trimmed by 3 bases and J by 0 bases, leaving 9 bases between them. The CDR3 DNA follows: TGTGCCAGCAGCCAGGGCATGTATAGCAATCAGCCCCAGCATTTT. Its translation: CASSQGMYSNQPQHF.

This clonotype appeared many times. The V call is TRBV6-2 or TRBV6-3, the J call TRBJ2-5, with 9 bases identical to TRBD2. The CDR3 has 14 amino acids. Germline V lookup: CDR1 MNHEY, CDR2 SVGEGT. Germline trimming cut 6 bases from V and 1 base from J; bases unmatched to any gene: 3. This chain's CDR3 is CASRLAGVQETQYF. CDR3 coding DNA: TGTGCCAGCAGATTAGCGGGAGTCCAAGAGACCCAGTACTTC.